The next 25 T cell receptor beta chains were all read from a single sample in a study of T cells in Graves' hyperthyroidism and ophthalmopathy. Template material for amplifying TCR beta CDR3 regions consisted of RNA transcripts. Using the HTBI primer set, a first-round RT-PCR was run on the TCR CDR3. TCRdb ran MiXCR on the multiplex PCR reads and lists one entry per CDR3 protein. The table shows 300,000 to 450,000 distinct CDR3 sequences, with approximately 14% occurring only once. Sample: blood. The source is a woman in her sixties with Graves' hyperthyroidism.

This clonotype was seen at least ten times. The rearrangement uses TRBV11-2 and TRBJ1-3; the D gene is possibly TRBD1 (6 bases). Germline V lookup: CDR1 SGHAT, CDR2 FQNNGV. The CDR3 runs 14 residues. V lost 1 base, J lost 4 bases, and 8 bases lay in between. The CDR3 loop is CASSLGTEGNTIYF. In DNA, the CDR3 is TGTGCCAGCAGCTTAGGGACAGAAGGAAACACCATATATTTT.

The chain joins TRBV7-2 to TRBJ2-1; 9 nucleotides line up with TRBD1. The CDR3 contains 16 residues. J lost 8 bases, V lost 1 base, and 9 bases had no gene match. CDR1 is SGHTA and CDR2 is FQGNSA in the germline V gene. The CDR3, as DNA: TGTGCCAGCAGCTTAGGGGGACAGGGTTTATCCGATGAGCAGTTCTTC. Translated: CASSLGGQGLSDEQFF.

The J gene is TRBJ2-7, the V gene TRBV30, with D maybe TRBD1 (6 bases). Germline CDR1 is GTSNPN and CDR2 is SVGIG (reference sequence). The CDR3 extends over 13 amino acids. The V gene lost 2 bases and the J gene lost 2 bases, with 10 bases spanning the gap. CDR3 DNA sequence: TGTGCCTGGAGTAGGACAGAGACCTACGAGCAGTACTTC. This translates into CAWSRTETYEQYF. Based on the CDR3 plus reference TRBV30 and TRBJ2-7, the full variable domain is SQTIHQWPATLVQPVGSPLSLECTVEGTSNPNLYWYRQAAGRGLQLLFYSVGIGQISSEVPQNLSASRPQDRQFILSSKKLLLSDSGFYLCAWSRTETYEQYFGPGTRLTVT.

This rearrangement joins TRBV19 to TRBJ1-2; 7 nucleotides line up with TRBD1. CDR3 length: 14 residues. Germline V lookup: CDR1 LNHDA, CDR2 SQIVND (reference sequence). Trimming took 5 bases from V and 1 from J; bases not matched to a gene: 4. DNA for the CDR3: TGTGCCAGTAGTTGGGACAGATTTAACTATGGCTACACCTTC. This codes for CASSWDRFNYGYTF.

This clonotype has at least ten counts. The chain combines TRBV20-1 with TRBJ2-3, with D tentatively TRBD1 (5 bases). Germline V gene lookup returns CDR1 DFQATT and CDR2 SNEGSKA (reference sequence). With 5 bases removed from V and 2 bases from J, the gap between germline ends came to 17 bases. The CDR3 is 15 amino acids. The CDR3 region is CSAYFRAGLTDTQYF. The CDR3 DNA follows: TGCAGTGCTTACTTTCGGGCAGGGCTCACAGATACGCAGTATTTT.

There are many counts of this clonotype. V gene TRBV29-1 combines with J gene TRBJ1-2; unclear D gene. V shed 3 bases and J shed 6 bases, with 14 bases lying between them. This CDR3 region has 13 residues. Germline V lookup: CDR1 SQVTM, CDR2 ANQGSEA. The CDR3 coding sequence is TGCAGCGTTGAGTCGGCAGACGGGGATGGCTACACCTTC. This sequence encodes CSVESADGDGYTF.

This clonotype showed up many times. The V gene is TRBV2, the J gene TRBJ2-5, with TRBD2 as a possible D gene (5 bases). The ends were cut back, 5 bases at V and 5 bases at J, with 15 bases in the middle. The length of the CDR3 is 14 residues. CDR1 and CDR2 from the germline V gene are SNHLY and FYNNEI. CDR3 sequence (DNA): TGTGCCAGCAGTCCCTTAACTAGTTTGGAGACCCAGTACTTC. Its protein is CASSPLTSLETQYF.

This clonotype was picked up a small number of times. The gene calls are TRBV29-1 and TRBJ2-1; the D gene is possibly TRBD2 (5 bases). There are 12 residues in the CDR3. The germline CDR1 and CDR2 sequences are SQVTM and ANQGSEA. V was trimmed by 2 bases and J by 4 bases, leaving 6 bases between them. This CDR3 is CSVESGYNEQFF. In DNA form, the CDR3 reads TGCAGCGTTGAATCGGGGTACAATGAGCAGTTCTTC.

This clonotype showed up many times. The V gene is TRBV3-1, the J gene TRBJ1-2; the D gene is possibly TRBD1 (6 bases). V was pared by 3 bases and J by 6 bases, with 14 bases between. The CDR3 has 14 amino acids. Germline CDR1 is LGHDT and CDR2 is YNNKEL (reference sequence). The chain's CDR3 is CASSQSWGAHGYTF. CDR3 DNA sequence: TGTGCCAGCAGCCAGTCTTGGGGGGCTCATGGCTACACCTTC.

In this sample, this clonotype turned up many times. V and J are TRBV20-1 and TRBJ1-1; a weak D match, TRBD1 (6 bases). The CDR3 totals 15 residues. Germline V gives CDR1 DFQATT, CDR2 SNEGSKA (reference sequence). V lost 0 bases and J 2 bases, leaving 13 bases between the germline ends. Here the CDR3 reads CSARDLRDINTEAFF. In DNA, the CDR3 is TGCAGTGCTAGAGATCTTCGGGACATAAACACTGAAGCTTTCTTT.

V and J are TRBV3-1 and TRBJ2-1; 8 bases agree with TRBD1. Germline V gives CDR1 LGHDT, CDR2 YNNKEL (reference sequence). This CDR3 spans 17 amino acids. Trimming removed 2 bases from V and 10 bases from J; junction bases left unmatched: 16. DNA of the CDR3: TGTGCCAGCAGCCAAAAACGTGGGCAGGGGGCCATAGCCGAGCAGTTCTTC. Translating it yields CASSQKRGQGAIAEQFF.

The CDR3 loop is CSASGSPSGANVLTF. The CDR3, as DNA: TGCAGTGCTAGCGGAAGCCCTTCTGGGGCCAACGTCCTGACTTTC. The rearrangement joins TRBV20-1 to TRBJ2-6; D unclear. This CDR3 has 15 amino acids. V was shortened by 3 bases and J by 1 base, with 10 bases between the two germline ends. Germline-derived CDR1 and CDR2 are DFQATT and SNEGSKA (reference sequence).

This clonotype was observed many times. This chain joins TRBV27 and TRBJ1-2; D uncertain. V was shortened by 0 bases and J by 4 bases, with 9 bases between the two germline ends. The CDR3 consists of 14 residues. From germline, CDR1 is MNHEY and CDR2 SMNVEV (reference sequence). The CDR3 DNA reads TGTGCCAGCAGTTTATCAGTTTCTACCTATGGCTACACCTTC. Translating gives CASSLSVSTYGYTF.

This clonotype has only a few counts. The chain combines TRBV29-1 with TRBJ2-3; D gene ambiguous. Germline-derived CDR1 and CDR2 are SQVTM and ANQGSEA. The CDR3 contains 15 residues. V lost 5 bases, J lost 4 bases, and 19 bases lay in between. This CDR3 reads CSVNQVESPSDTQYF. The CDR3 region has the DNA TGCAGCGTTAACCAGGTCGAAAGCCCCTCAGATACGCAGTATTTT.

This sequence joins TRBV29-1 and TRBJ1-1; D is uncertain. V was clipped by 7 bases and J by 0 bases, with 18 bases between them. The CDR3 has 15 amino acids. The germline V gene encodes CDR1 SQVTM and CDR2 ANQGSEA. This CDR3 reads CSANPGGLMNTEAFF. The CDR3 DNA is TGCAGCGCCAACCCCGGAGGACTCATGAACACTGAAGCTTTCTTT.

The rearrangement uses TRBV7-9 and TRBJ2-1, with 9 positions matching TRBD2. CDR1 SEHNR and CDR2 FQNEAQ come from the germline V gene (reference sequence). Trimming removed 10 bases from V and 10 bases from J; junction bases left unmatched: 5. CDR3 length equals 11 residues. CDR3 coding DNA: TGTGCCAACCCCGGGACTAGCGAGCAGTTCTTC. Translated: CANPGTSEQFF.

Only a few counts were recorded for this clonotype. The chain has TRBV19 and TRBJ1-2; TRBD1 aligns across 8 bases. Trimming cost V 6 bases and J 1 base; bases outside gene matches: 7. CDR3 size: 15 residues. Germline V gene sequence: CDR1 LNHDA, CDR2 SQIVND (reference sequence). The CDR3 loop is CASRGTGGINYGYTF. The CDR3 DNA follows: TGTGCCAGTAGAGGGACAGGAGGAATTAACTATGGCTACACCTTC.

This clonotype was seen repeatedly, ten times or more. This rearrangement joins TRBV28 to TRBJ2-1; the D call may be TRBD1 or TRBD2 (5 bases each). Germline V gene lookup returns CDR1 MDHEN and CDR2 SYDVKM. This CDR3 is built from 13 residues. V shed 2 bases and J shed 7 bases, with 9 bases lying between them. The CDR3 coding sequence is TGTGCCAGCAGTTTAGGGGGTAGGAATGAGCAGTTCTTC. Protein sequence: CASSLGGRNEQFF.

In its sample, this clonotype was seen many times. The chain combines TRBV7-9 with TRBJ2-5; tentative D call: TRBD2 (6 bases). The CDR3 spans 12 residues. V shed 9 bases and J shed 5 bases, with 13 bases lying between them. The V gene's germline CDR1 is SEHNR and CDR2 FQNEAQ (reference sequence). The CDR3 loop is CASGAGTETQYF. DNA for the CDR3: TGTGCCAGTGGAGCGGGTACGGAGACCCAGTACTTC.

In this sample, this clonotype turned up many times. The chain has TRBV20-1 and TRBJ2-5; no firm D call. This CDR3 has 11 amino acids. The germline gives CDR1 DFQATT, CDR2 SNEGSKA (reference sequence). DNA for the CDR3: TGCAGCGTCGGCCTGCTAGAGACCCAGTACTTC. This encodes CSVGLLETQYF.

This clonotype was counted between two and nine times. The chain links TRBV19 to TRBJ1-1; D is undetermined. The CDR3 is made up of 15 amino acids. The germline V gene encodes CDR1 LNHDA and CDR2 SQIVND (reference sequence). Trimming removed 7 bases from V and 3 bases from J, with 18 bases in between. CDR3: CASTIYLGRYTEAFF. DNA of the CDR3: TGTGCCAGTACCATCTACCTGGGCCGGTACACTGAAGCTTTCTTT. The variable domain in full, completed from reference TRBV19 and TRBJ1-1, reads DGGITQSPKYLFRKEGQNVTLSCEQNLNHDAMYWYRQDPGQGLRLIYYSQIVNDFQKGDIAEGYSVSREKKESFPLTVTSAQKNPTAFYLCASTIYLGRYTEAFFGQGTRLTVV.

This clonotype was counted ten times or more. This chain connects TRBV28 to TRBJ2-7, with D possibly called TRBD1 or TRBD2 (5 bases each). Trimming left V 10 bases short and J 5 bases short, with 21 bases between. There are 14 residues in the CDR3. CDR1 and CDR2 from the germline V gene are MDHEN and SYDVKM. CDR3 protein: CATETGAWRDEQYF. The CDR3 DNA sequence: TGTGCCACCGAGACCGGGGCTTGGCGGGACGAGCAGTACTTC.

As for this clonotype: Given a much more abundant clone one base away, this may be a read error. The chain is built from TRBV11-2 and TRBJ1-2; 9 bases match TRBD1. J lost 2 bases, V lost 5 bases, and 9 bases had no gene match. This CDR3 contains 16 residues. Germline CDR1 and CDR2: SGHAT and FQNNGV. DNA for the CDR3: TGTGCCAGCAGCCCATTCCGGGACAGGGCGAACTATGGCTACACCTTC. Protein: CASSPFRDRANYGYTF.

CDR3 nucleotides: TGTGCCAGCAGCGTAGAAAGTTCTGGAAACACCATATATTTT. Translating gives CASSVESSGNTIYF. The chain combines TRBV9 with TRBJ1-3, with D unresolved. In germline, CDR1 is SGDLS, CDR2 YYNGEE. V was pared by 0 bases and J by 1 base, with 5 bases between. This CDR3 region has 14 residues.

This chain joins TRBV24-1 and TRBJ2-7; no clear D. Germline V lookup: CDR1 KGHDR, CDR2 SFDVKD. This CDR3 comprises 13 residues. The V gene lost 2 bases and the J gene lost 4 bases, with 8 bases spanning the gap. The CDR3 sequence: CATSDSGEYEQYF. Here the CDR3 DNA reads TGTGCCACCAGTGATTCAGGCGAATACGAGCAGTACTTC.